The 10 T cell receptor beta chains presented below share a single source sample, sequenced in a study of human thymus T cells. Method: immunoSEQ multiplex PCR; TCRdb's copy keeps in-frame clones and lacks some. Of some 46,000 clones listed, 85% to 95% are singletons. Material for sequencing was blood. The receptor set was obtained from a girl under three years old with a congenital heart defect but otherwise immunologically healthy.

The CDR3 is CASIPRLARYEQYF. DNA of the CDR3: TGTGCCAGCATCCCGCGGCTAGCGAGATACGAGCAGTACTTC. The chain links TRBV28 to TRBJ2-7; D may be TRBD2 (6 bases). The germline CDR1 and CDR2 sequences are MDHEN and SYDVKM. The CDR3 sequence is 14 residues long. V lost 7 bases to trimming and J lost 4 bases, with 17 bases between them. The variable domain in full, completed from reference TRBV28 and TRBJ2-7, reads DVKVTQSSRYLVKRTGEKVFLECVQDMDHENMFWYRQDPGLGLRLIYFSYDVKMKEKGDIPEGYSVSREKKERFSLILESASTNQTSMYLCASIPRLARYEQYFGPGTRLTVT.

The chain couples TRBV28 to TRBJ2-1; no reliable D call. V lost 8 bases and J 0 bases, leaving 14 bases between the germline ends. CDR3 length: 15 residues. Per germline, CDR1 MDHEN and CDR2 SYDVKM. CDR3 sequence reads: CASVWGRSSYNEQFF. CDR3 nucleotide sequence: TGTGCCAGCGTGTGGGGTCGAAGCTCCTACAATGAGCAGTTCTTC.

The rearrangement links TRBV5-1 to TRBJ1-2; TRBD1 matches at 9 bases. Unmatched junction bases numbered 1, after V lost 0 bases and J lost 4 bases. Germline V lookup: CDR1 SGHRS, CDR2 YFSETQ. This CDR3 contains 14 residues. The CDR3 DNA follows: TGCGCCAGCAGCTTGGGGGACAGGGTCTATGGCTACACCTTC. Protein: CASSLGDRVYGYTF.

The CDR3 region is CASSFLQFSGNTIYF. The CDR3 coding sequence is TGTGCCAGCAGCTTCCTACAGTTCTCTGGAAACACCATATATTTT. This rearrangement joins TRBV7-9 to TRBJ1-3; no reliable D call. The CDR3 totals 15 residues. Deletions cut 3 bases from V and 0 bases from J, with 9 bases between. Germline V lookup: CDR1 SEHNR, CDR2 FQNEAQ (reference sequence).

This chain uses TRBV4-2 with TRBJ2-1; D gene uncertain. This CDR3 has 19 residues. The V and J ends lost 1 base and 0 bases respectively, with 19 bases between them. The germline CDR1 and CDR2 sequences are LGHNA and YNFKEQ. The CDR3: CASSQVSVSADPSYNEQFF. The CDR3 nucleotides are TGTGCCAGCAGCCAAGTTAGTGTATCCGCGGACCCCTCCTACAATGAGCAGTTCTTC.

This chain links TRBV2 with TRBJ2-3; 9 bases are a match to TRBD2. This CDR3 region has 16 residues. Germline loops: CDR1 SNHLY, CDR2 FYNNEI. The V segment lost 8 bases and the J segment 6 bases; nucleotides outside the gene matches: 15. CDR3 sequence: CASPQGLAGSLDTQYF. The DNA of the CDR3 is TGTGCCAGCCCGCAGGGCCTAGCGGGATCCTTGGATACGCAGTATTTT.

The chain recombines TRBV25-1 with TRBJ2-1; D might be TRBD1 (5 bases). Germline V gene lookup returns CDR1 MGHDK and CDR2 SYGVNS. Trimming took 3 bases from V and 6 from J, leaving 12 bases between them. The CDR3 extends over 14 amino acids. The CDR3 protein is CASSDRVARNEQFF. The CDR3, as DNA: TGTGCCAGCAGTGACAGGGTCGCCCGCAATGAGCAGTTCTTC. Full variable domain (outside the CDR3, taken from reference TRBV25-1 and TRBJ2-1): EADIYQTPRYLVIGTGKKITLECSQTMGHDKMYWYQQDPGMELHLIHYSYGVNSTEKGDLSSESTVSRIRTEHFPLTLESARPSHTSQYLCASSDRVARNEQFFGPGTRLTVL.

The chain joins TRBV5-6 to TRBJ2-2; D might be TRBD1 or TRBD2, each matching 6 bases. V was shortened by 4 bases and J by 4 bases, with 8 bases between the two germline ends. The CDR3 has 13 amino acids. The V gene's germline CDR1 is SGHDT and CDR2 YYEEEE. The CDR3 sequence is CASSPGATGELFF. CDR3 bases: TGTGCCAGCAGCCCGGGGGCCACCGGGGAGCTGTTTTTT.

There are a few counts of this clone. This chain uses TRBV6-1 with TRBJ2-1, with 9 bases matching TRBD1. The CDR3 is 15 residues long. Per the germline V gene, CDR1 is MNHNS and CDR2 is SASEGT. V lost 0 bases to trimming and J lost 6 bases; unmatched junction nucleotides: 3. CDR3 DNA sequence: TGTGCCAGCAGTGAAGCCGAGACAGGGGGCAATGAGCAGTTCTTC. It encodes CASSEAETGGNEQFF.

This rearrangement joins TRBV5-1 to TRBJ1-1; D unclear. Germline CDR1 reads SGHRS; CDR2 reads YFSETQ. V shed 2 bases and J shed 0 bases, with 8 bases lying between them. This CDR3 contains 14 residues. This CDR3 is CASSFGPVNTEAFF. As DNA, the CDR3 is TGCGCCAGCAGCTTCGGACCCGTGAACACTGAAGCTTTCTTT. The full variable domain, rest sourced from reference TRBV5-1 and TRBJ1-1, is KAGVTQTPRYLIKTRGQQVTLSCSPISGHRSVSWYQQTPGQGLQFLFEYFSETQRNKGNFPGRFSGRQFSNSRSEMNVSTLELGDSALYLCASSFGPVNTEAFFGQGTRLTVV.